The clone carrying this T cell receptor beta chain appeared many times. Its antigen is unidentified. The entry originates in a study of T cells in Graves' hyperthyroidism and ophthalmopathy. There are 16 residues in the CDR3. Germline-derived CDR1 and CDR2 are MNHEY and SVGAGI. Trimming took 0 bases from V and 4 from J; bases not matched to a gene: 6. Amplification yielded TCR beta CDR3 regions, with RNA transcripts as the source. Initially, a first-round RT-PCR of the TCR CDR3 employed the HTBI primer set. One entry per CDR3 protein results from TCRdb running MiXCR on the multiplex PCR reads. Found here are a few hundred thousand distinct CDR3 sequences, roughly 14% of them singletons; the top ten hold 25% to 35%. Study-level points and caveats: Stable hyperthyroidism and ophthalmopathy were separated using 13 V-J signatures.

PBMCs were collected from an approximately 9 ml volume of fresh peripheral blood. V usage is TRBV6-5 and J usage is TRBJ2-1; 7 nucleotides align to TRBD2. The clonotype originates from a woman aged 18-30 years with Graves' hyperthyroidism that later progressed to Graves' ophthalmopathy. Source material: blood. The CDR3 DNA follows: TGTGCCAGCAGTTACTCGTACCAGCGGGGTTACAATGAGCAGTTCTTC. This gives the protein CASSYSYQRGYNEQFF.